Listed below are T cell receptor beta chains from one sample, sequenced in a study of cytomegalovirus exposure and HLA in healthy donors. Sequenced by immunoSEQ multiplex PCR; TCRdb stores in-frame clones only, minus some. The sample holds about 73,000 clones, 80% to 90% seen once. The sequenced sample consisted of PBMCs. These receptors were collected from a woman aged 18-29 years in good health and CMV-seropositive. The CDR3 runs from the conserved cysteine through the conserved F or W. D genes are given only for firm matches. Expanded clones are given a class, and other clones once, few, many or no size at all.

j_call,clone_size,d_call,v_call,cdr3_aa,cdr3_nt
TRBJ2-1,NA,TRBD2,TRBV14,CASSQDEAGGTEQFF,TGTGCCAGCAGCCAAGATGAAGCGGGGGGGACTGAGCAGTTCTTC
TRBJ1-2,NA,NA,TRBV2,CASTRAGQSGYGYTF,TGTGCCAGCACCAGAGCTGGACAATCGGGCTATGGCTACACCTTC
TRBJ2-7,once,NA,TRBV2,CASSVGGTSYGQYF,TGTGCCAGCAGTGTTGGGGGGACGTCCTACGGGCAGTACTTC
TRBJ2-3,NA,NA,TRBV11-2,CASRPYTDTQYF,TGTGCCAGCAGACCCTACACAGATACGCAGTATTTT
TRBJ2-1,NA,NA,TRBV29-1,CSARDTGMLQFF,TGCAGCGCTAGGGATACAGGGATGTTGCAGTTCTTC
TRBJ2-7,NA,NA,TRBV6-6,CASRSDRWAYEQYF,TGTGCCAGCCGGAGTGACAGGTGGGCATACGAGCAGTACTTC
TRBJ1-2,NA,NA,TRBV29-1,CSVDSGSDYGYTF,TGCAGCGTTGATTCAGGGTCGGACTATGGCTACACCTTC
TRBJ1-5,NA,NA,TRBV30,CAWSKVTGLSNQPQHF,TGTGCCTGGAGTAAAGTTACAGGGCTCAGCAATCAGCCCCAGCATTTT
TRBJ1-1,NA,NA,TRBV9,CASSAGTARNTEAFF,TGTGCCAGCAGCGCCGGGACTGCTAGGAACACTGAAGCTTTCTTT
TRBJ1-2,NA,NA,TRBV4-3,CASSRGGWGYTF,TGCGCCAGCAGCCGGGGGGGTTGGGGCTACACCTTC
TRBJ1-1,NA,TRBD1,TRBV5-1,CASSYDRGRTEAFF,TGCGCCAGCAGCTACGACAGGGGGAGGACTGAAGCTTTCTTT
TRBJ2-1,NA,TRBD2,TRBV7-2,CASSLSGVAGGSEQFF,TGTGCCAGCAGCTTAAGCGGGGTCGCGGGGGGTAGTGAGCAGTTCTTC
TRBJ1-1,NA,TRBD1,TRBV15,CATSRGLRTGVGSNTEAFF,TGTGCCACCAGCAGAGGGCTTAGGACAGGGGTGGGTTCAAACACTGAAGCTTTCTTT
TRBJ1-6,NA,TRBD1,TRBV6-1,CASSVFGTGDSPLHF,TGTGCCAGCAGTGTGTTCGGGACAGGGGATTCACCCCTCCACTTT
TRBJ2-3,NA,TRBD2,TRBV9,CASSVTGGGRTDTQYF,TGTGCCAGCAGCGTAACGGGGGGAGGTAGGACAGATACGCAGTATTTT
TRBJ1-1,NA,NA,TRBV11-2,CASSPRANLPVFF,TGTGCCAGCAGCCCCAGGGCAAACCTCCCAGTTTTCTTT
TRBJ2-3,NA,TRBD2,TRBV10-2,CASRTSGLAGDTQYF,TGCGCCAGCAGGACTAGCGGGCTTGCAGGGGATACGCAGTATTTT
TRBJ2-7,NA,NA,TRBV27,CASRSGLTHYEQYF,TGTGCCAGCAGATCCGGTCTCACCCACTACGAGCAGTACTTC
TRBJ1-4,once,TRBD1,TRBV19,CASSPRDSRNEKLFF,TGTGCCAGTAGTCCGCGGGACAGCCGTAATGAAAAACTGTTTTTT
TRBJ1-1,NA,NA,TRBV5-6,CASSLAGEAFF,TGTGCCAGCAGCTTAGCAGGGGAAGCTTTCTTT
TRBJ1-5,NA,TRBD1,TRBV6-1,CASRDRGGQPQHF,TGTGCCAGCAGAGACAGGGGGGGTCAGCCCCAGCATTTT
TRBJ2-7,once,TRBD1,TRBV6-1,CASSEIPGQGTHEQYF,TGTGCCAGCAGTGAGATACCGGGACAGGGGACCCACGAGCAGTACTTC
TRBJ1-1,NA,NA,TRBV29-1,CSVEDHWAGLNTEAFF,TGCAGCGTTGAAGATCATTGGGCGGGGCTTAACACTGAAGCTTTCTTT
TRBJ2-1,once,TRBD1,TRBV19,CASSGWTGGRNEQFF,TGTGCCAGTAGTGGGTGGACAGGGGGGAGGAATGAGCAGTTCTTC
TRBJ2-7,once,NA,TRBV6-5,CASSRLYEQYF,TGTGCCAGCAGTCGCCTATACGAGCAGTACTTC
TRBJ1-5,NA,NA,TRBV19,CASSIDPTTDNPQNQPQHF,TGTGCCAGTAGTATAGACCCAACCACGGACAACCCACAAAATCAGCCCCAGCATTTT
TRBJ2-7,once,TRBD1,TRBV9,CASSSGQGYEQYF,TGTGCCAGCAGCTCCGGACAGGGCTACGAGCAGTACTTC
TRBJ2-1,NA,TRBD2,TRBV5-1,CASSSGTSGREEQFF,TGCGCCAGCAGCTCGGGAACTAGCGGGAGGGAGGAGCAGTTCTTC
TRBJ2-2,NA,NA,TRBV2,CASSASHVRGELFF,TGTGCCAGCAGCGCTAGTCACGTACGCGGGGAGCTGTTTTTT
TRBJ2-7,NA,NA,TRBV7-2,CASSPSHVGGSSYEQYF,TGTGCCAGCAGCCCCTCCCACGTTGGCGGAAGCTCCTACGAGCAGTACTTC
TRBJ2-7,NA,TRBD2,TRBV2,CASSEAIMASGLRYF,TGTGCCAGCAGTGAAGCGATTATGGCTAGCGGGCTTCGGTACTTC
TRBJ1-1,NA,TRBD1,TRBV5-1,CASSLPTGQDTEAFF,TGCGCCAGCAGCTTGCCCACAGGACAGGACACTGAAGCTTTCTTT
TRBJ1-1,NA,TRBD1,TRBV9,CATTGGEKAEAFF,TGTGCCACAACAGGGGGCGAAAAGGCTGAAGCTTTCTTT